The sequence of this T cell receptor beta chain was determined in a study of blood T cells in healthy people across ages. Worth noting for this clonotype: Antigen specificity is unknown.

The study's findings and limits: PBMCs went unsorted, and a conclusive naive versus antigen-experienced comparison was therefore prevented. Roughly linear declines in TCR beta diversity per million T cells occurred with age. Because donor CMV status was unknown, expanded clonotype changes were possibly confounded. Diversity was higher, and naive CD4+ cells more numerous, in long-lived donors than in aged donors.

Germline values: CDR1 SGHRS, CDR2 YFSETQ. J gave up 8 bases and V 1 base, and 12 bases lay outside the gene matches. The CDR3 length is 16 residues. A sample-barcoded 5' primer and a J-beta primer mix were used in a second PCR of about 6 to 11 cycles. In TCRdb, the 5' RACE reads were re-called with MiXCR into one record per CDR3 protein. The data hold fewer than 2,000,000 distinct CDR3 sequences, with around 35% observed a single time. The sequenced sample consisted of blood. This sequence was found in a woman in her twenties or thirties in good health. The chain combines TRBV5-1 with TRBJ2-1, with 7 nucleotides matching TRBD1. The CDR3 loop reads CASSLFQRGGLYEQFF. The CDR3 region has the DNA TGCGCCAGCAGCTTGTTTCAGCGAGGGGGCCTATATGAGCAGTTCTTC.